This passage covers 9 T cell receptor beta chains from one sample sequenced in a study of naive and memory T cell subsets. The SP2 primer and nested alpha and beta constant region primers amplified ligated cDNA in four rounds. MiXCR was run by TCRdb on the 5' RACE reads, yielding one entry per CDR3 protein. The sample has 25,000 to 35,000 distinct CDR3 sequences; 16% are singletons. A UMI-containing oligonucleotide was joined by 3' ligation to the TCR cDNA template. Receptors were obtained from a female donor in good health.

The chain employs TRBV6-5 and TRBJ2-5; D gene unclear. CDR1 and CDR2 from the germline V gene are MNHEY and SVGAGI. Trimming took 7 bases from V and 3 from J, leaving 12 bases between them. The CDR3 has 13 amino acids. Here the CDR3 reads CASTLGKKETQYF. The CDR3, as DNA: TGTGCCAGCACCCTGGGTAAAAAAGAGACCCAGTACTTC.

This clonotype is judged medium-sized. The V call is TRBV20-1, the J call TRBJ2-7; D gene unclear. The ends were cut back, 4 bases at V and 1 base at J, with 11 bases in the middle. CDR1 is DFQATT, CDR2 SNEGSKA, per germline (reference sequence). There are 13 residues in the CDR3. This CDR3 is CSAMGPQSYEQYF. The CDR3 DNA follows: TGCAGTGCTATGGGTCCGCAGTCCTACGAGCAGTACTTC.

The chain combines TRBV7-6 with TRBJ2-7, with unresolved D. CDR1 SGHVS and CDR2 FNYEAQ come from the germline V gene. This CDR3 comprises 13 residues. Trimming took 3 bases from V and 3 from J, leaving 9 bases between them. The CDR3 coding sequence is TGTGCCAGCAGCTTGAGCAATAACTACGAGCAGTACTTC. As protein: CASSLSNNYEQYF. The complete variable domain, with remaining parts taken from reference TRBV7-6 and TRBJ2-7, reads GAGVSQSPRYKVTKRGQDVALRCDPISGHVSLYWYRQALGQGPEFLTYFNYEAQQDKSGLPNDRFSAERPEGSISTLTIQRTEQRDSAMYRCASSLSNNYEQYFGPGTRLTVT.

V gene TRBV6-5 combines with J gene TRBJ1-5; 11 bases map to TRBD1. The CDR3 is made up of 16 amino acids. Germline V CDR1 and CDR2: MNHEY, SVGAGI. Trimming took 5 bases from V and 6 from J; bases not matched to a gene: 9. DNA of the CDR3: TGTGCCAGCAGTAAGGCGGGGACAGGGGGTAGTCAGCCCCAGCATTTT. Its protein is CASSKAGTGGSQPQHF.

The V call is TRBV10-3, the J call TRBJ1-1, with 7 bases aligning to TRBD1. Germline lookup yields CDR1 ENHRY and CDR2 SYGVKD. The CDR3 covers 14 residues. The V gene end was trimmed by 4 bases and the J gene end by 1 base; junction bases not matched to a gene: 3. CDR3 sequence reads: CAISAGTANTEAFF. CDR3 DNA sequence: TGTGCCATCAGTGCCGGGACAGCGAACACTGAAGCTTTCTTT.

This clonotype was counted only a few times. CDR3 amino acids: CSVALQGRTYEQYF. The DNA for the CDR3 is TGCAGCGTAGCGCTCCAGGGGAGAACCTACGAGCAGTACTTC. The chain employs TRBV29-1 and TRBJ2-7, with D maybe TRBD1 (6 bases). Deletions cut 6 bases from V and 2 bases from J, with 17 bases between. From germline, CDR1 is SQVTM and CDR2 ANQGSEA. The CDR3 covers 14 residues.

This clonotype has a count of ten or more. The chain is built from TRBV29-1 and TRBJ2-1, with 10 bases lining up with TRBD2. The germline V gene has CDR1 SQVTM and CDR2 ANQGSEA. After removal of 4 bases from V and 3 bases from J, the junction contained 3 bases not matched to a gene. CDR3 length equals 14 residues. In DNA, the CDR3 is TGCAGCGTTGTTAGCGGGGGGAACTACAATGAGCAGTTCTTC. Its protein product is CSVVSGGNYNEQFF.

This clonotype was counted ten times or more. V is TRBV20-1 and J is TRBJ1-1; D is uncertain. V was shortened by 6 bases and J by 0 bases, with 11 bases between the two germline ends. Looked up from germline, CDR1 is DFQATT and CDR2 is SNEGSKA (reference sequence). CDR3 length: 13 amino acids. The CDR3 region has the DNA TGCAGTGCCTCAGGCATCATGAACACTGAAGCTTTCTTT. Translating it yields CSASGIMNTEAFF.

This clonotype turned up a few times. This chain links TRBV5-1 with TRBJ2-2; a weak D match, TRBD2 (5 bases). This CDR3 is built from 13 residues. The ends were cut back, 4 bases at V and 4 bases at J, with 8 bases in the middle. Germline CDR1 is SGHRS and CDR2 is YFSETQ. The CDR3 nucleotides read TGCGCCAGCAGCAACGGAGGCACCGGGGAGCTGTTTTTT. Encoded protein: CASSNGGTGELFF.